Listed below are T cell receptor beta chains from one sample, sequenced in a study of T cells in Graves' hyperthyroidism and ophthalmopathy. One entry per CDR3 protein results from TCRdb running MiXCR on the multiplex PCR reads. In the table there are over 450,000 distinct CDR3 sequences, 15% to 20% of which are singletons. The material sequenced was blood. Receptor source: a woman under 30 with Graves' ophthalmopathy. The CDR3 runs from the conserved cysteine through the conserved F or W. For some rows the clone size is stated as once, few or many, or as a class when expanded; others skip it.

abundance,v_gene,CDR3aa
many,TRBV27,CASSLGGRADTQYF
few,TRBV29-1,CSAGQGNTDTQYF
many,TRBV6-1,CASWELTGHGYTF
many,TRBV27,CASSLLAGGYGYTF
.,TRBV7-7,CASSPGGTQETQYF
many,TRBV7-9,CASSLARAEVIYGYTF
many,TRBV7-8,CASSLRGNYEQYF
many,TRBV7-2,CASSQQGGRTDTQYF
few,TRBV4-3,CASSQDSDGQGEQFF
.,TRBV7-3,CASSLMGVGTEAFF
many,TRBV7-3,CASSLGTSRLNEQFF
few,TRBV19,CASSPRRGVSGRPETQYF
.,TRBV19,CASSMVRVNTEAFF
few,TRBV27,CAGSLGGKAEAFF
many,TRBV30,CAWSQRSEAFF
few,TRBV6-2/TRBV6-3,CASSAGIADTQYF
many,TRBV30,CAWILGTYGYTF
.,TRBV27,CASSLGTVIDEQFF
.,TRBV5-4,CASRPGGEETQYF
.,TRBV5-6,CASSQLAVGNEKLFF
many,TRBV12-3/TRBV12-4,CASSTGGGAGNTIYF
many,TRBV3-1,CASSQTPPGQGASTDTQYF
.,TRBV7-9,CASSSSGDTADSTDTQYF
many,TRBV30,CAYSGGGTDTQYF
few,TRBV15,CATSRDDRGMYQETQHF